The rows below give T cell receptor beta chains drawn from one sample of a study of blood T cell repertoires in COVID-19. Clones were sequenced by immunoSEQ multiplex PCR, and TCRdb holds only the in-frame ones, with some missing. The data hold 140,000 to 150,000 clones, with 80% to 90% observed a single time. The specimen sequenced was peripheral blood. The receptors come from a human donor in a cohort sampled during active COVID-19. CDR3s include the opening cysteine and the closing phenylalanine or tryptophan. Clone size appears in some rows only: once, few, many, or a class for an expanded clone.

j_call clone_size v_call cdr3_aa
TRBJ2-3 NA TRBV2 CASSWAGGSQGLGDTQYF
TRBJ2-1 NA TRBV2 CASSGGQGAYNEQFF
TRBJ2-2 NA TRBV7-8 CASSAQRGSTGELFF
TRBJ2-7 few TRBV18 CASSLGQGNYEQYF
TRBJ2-3 NA TRBV30 CAWSRGVSGDTQYF
TRBJ1-2 NA TRBV12-3/TRBV12-4 CASSLGSFGYTF
TRBJ1-3 NA TRBV7-9 CASSRQYASAGNTIYF
TRBJ1-5 NA TRBV4-1 CASSQEVRPSGNQPQHF
TRBJ2-5 NA TRBV6-5 CASTWDRGPQETQYF
TRBJ1-2 NA TRBV5-4 CASSLGLWAEASYGYTF
TRBJ2-7 NA TRBV21-1 CASSKALWGHEQYF
TRBJ1-2 NA TRBV6-5 CASMGGYGYTF
TRBJ2-3 NA TRBV9 CASSVALNPTDTQYF
TRBJ1-2 few TRBV28 CASSPGQPGPGYTF
TRBJ2-7 NA TRBV7-6 CASSLRRGFTDEQYF
TRBJ1-3 NA TRBV11-3 CASSLDPANPGNTIYF
TRBJ1-4 NA TRBV4-3 CASSQEWGQLTNEKLFF
TRBJ2-7 NA TRBV7-2 CASSLRGIGEQYF
TRBJ1-2 NA TRBV28 CASSPTRNYGYTF
TRBJ1-1 NA TRBV7-9 CASSPRGVAGFLNTEAFF
TRBJ1-1 NA TRBV19 CASSMGGLGTEAFF
TRBJ2-2 once TRBV15 CATRGGTGDTGELFF
TRBJ1-2 NA TRBV24-1 CATSATDRGVGYGYTF
TRBJ1-1 few TRBV19 CASSSGQAVNTEAFF
TRBJ2-5 once TRBV18 CASSPGQQSSETQYF
TRBJ1-1 NA TRBV5-1 CASKAGVLGTEAFF
TRBJ1-5 NA TRBV5-5 CASSLVRDQPQHF
TRBJ2-2 NA TRBV28 CASSFQPVRGRGNTGELFF
TRBJ2-1 NA TRBV12-3/TRBV12-4 CASSSLDSNEQFF
TRBJ2-1 NA TRBV7-2 CASSPTYYNEQFF
TRBJ2-3 NA TRBV3-1/TRBV3-2 CASSQDLERGGRGDTQYF